This passage covers 20 T cell receptor beta chains from one sample sequenced in a study of T cell responses to AZD1222 COVID-19 vaccine. Assay: immunoSEQ multiplex PCR; the TCRdb copy retains only in-frame clones and omits some. The sample consists of 150,000 or so clones, 90% of them appearing once. This specimen was peripheral blood, taken on day 0 of AZD1222 vaccination. The receptors come from an adult in good health.

This clone has a handful of counts. The V call is TRBV11-3, the J call TRBJ2-5, with D possibly matching TRBD1 (6 bases). Per the germline V gene, CDR1 is SGHNT and CDR2 is YENEEA. This CDR3 comprises 14 residues. V was trimmed by 3 bases and J by 2 bases, leaving 10 bases between them. The CDR3, as DNA: TGTGCCAGCAGCTTGGACAGCTTACAAGAGACCCAGTACTTC. Translation: CASSLDSLQETQYF.

The J gene is TRBJ2-7, the V gene TRBV19; TRBD2 matches 7 bases. Per germline, CDR1 LNHDA and CDR2 SQIVND (reference sequence). This CDR3 comprises 15 residues. The junction had 8 bases not matched to a gene; V was cut back by 4 bases and J by 2 bases. This chain's CDR3 is CASSSIRDYPYEQYF. The CDR3 DNA reads TGTGCCAGTAGTAGTATCCGGGACTACCCCTACGAGCAGTACTTC.

This chain links TRBV5-1 with TRBJ1-1; a weak D match, TRBD1 (5 bases). Trimming removed 0 bases from V and 2 bases from J, with 8 bases in between. The CDR3 runs to 14 residues. Per germline, CDR1 SGHRS and CDR2 YFSETQ. CDR3 nucleotides: TGCGCCAGCAGCTTGGGGGGCAAAAACACTGAAGCTTTCTTT. It is translated as CASSLGGKNTEAFF.

For this clone: Relative to the germline gene, one junction end is altered; a read error may explain this. The V and J genes are TRBV5-4 and TRBJ2-7, with 10 nucleotides matching TRBD1. CDR3 size: 11 residues. Germline V CDR1 and CDR2: SGHNT, YYREEE (reference sequence). CDR3 region: CASSGDRGIDF. The CDR3 DNA reads as TGTGCCAGCAGCGGGGACAGGGGCATTGACTTC.

The chain employs TRBV28 and TRBJ1-1; D gene uncertain. The CDR3 spans 12 residues. Germline lookup yields CDR1 MDHEN and CDR2 SYDVKM. Trimming shortened V by 5 bases and J by 7 bases, and 11 bases separated the two germline ends. This chain's CDR3 is CASSERVSEAFF. The DNA of the CDR3 is TGTGCCAGCAGTGAGAGGGTCAGTGAAGCTTTCTTT.

About this clone itself: Other nucleotide sequences in the sample specify the same CDR3. The chain combines TRBV5-1 with TRBJ2-3; no clear D gene. CDR3 length equals 16 residues. Germline V gene data show CDR1 as SGHRS and CDR2 as YFSETQ. V shed 0 bases and J shed 0 bases, with 11 bases lying between them. The CDR3 sequence is CASSLGQAASTDTQYF. The DNA of the CDR3 is TGCGCCAGCAGCTTGGGGCAGGCAGCTAGCACAGATACGCAGTATTTT.

The chain has TRBV24-1 and TRBJ2-1, with D possibly being TRBD2 (6 bases). The CDR3 loop spans 16 amino acids. The V end was cut by 1 base, the J end by 1 base, with 10 bases between. The germline gives CDR1 KGHDR, CDR2 SFDVKD. The CDR3 protein is CATSDFGGESYNEQFF. The CDR3 coding sequence is TGTGCCACCAGTGATTTCGGGGGTGAGTCCTACAATGAGCAGTTCTTC.

The V call is TRBV2, the J call TRBJ1-2, with D maybe TRBD1 (6 bases). This CDR3 has 16 amino acids. Per germline, CDR1 SNHLY and CDR2 FYNNEI. The V end was cut by 5 bases, the J end by 0 bases, with 16 bases between. The chain's CDR3 is CASSFTLGQTNYGYTF. The CDR3 region has the DNA TGTGCCAGCAGTTTTACCCTCGGACAGACTAACTATGGCTACACCTTC. The variable domain in full, with the rest retrieved from reference TRBV2 and TRBJ1-2, is EPEVTQTPSHQVTQMGQEVILRCVPISNHLYFYWYRQILGQKVEFLVSFYNNEISEKSEIFDDQFSVERPDGSNFTLKIRSTKLEDSAMYFCASSFTLGQTNYGYTFGSGTRLTVV.

The chain links TRBV6-6 to TRBJ2-3; possibly TRBD1 for D (5 bases). Deletions cut 2 bases from V and 5 bases from J, with 11 bases between. CDR1 MNHNY and CDR2 SVGAGI come from the germline V gene (reference sequence). This CDR3 spans 14 amino acids. CDR3 residues: CASSYQTDGDTQYF. The CDR3 coding sequence is TGTGCCAGCAGTTACCAGACAGATGGAGATACGCAGTATTTT.

This chain links TRBV29-1 with TRBJ2-7, with no clear D. Germline assignment: CDR1 SQVTM and CDR2 ANQGSEA. V lost 2 bases and J lost 5, with 7 bases in between. This CDR3 is built from 11 residues. The chain's CDR3 is CSVELSHEQYF. DNA for the CDR3: TGCAGCGTTGAATTGAGCCACGAGCAGTACTTC.

The chain recombines TRBV6-5 with TRBJ2-2; 8 nucleotides match TRBD2. V was pared by 1 base and J by 1 base, with 2 bases of the junction left unmatched. Per germline, CDR1 MNHEY and CDR2 SVGAGI. The CDR3 runs 16 residues. The CDR3 DNA follows: TGTGCCAGCAGTTACTTGCTAGCGGGGAACACCGGGGAGCTGTTTTTT. Amino acids: CASSYLLAGNTGELFF.

The chain employs TRBV2 and TRBJ1-5; 8 bases match TRBD1. CDR1 and CDR2 (germline): SNHLY, FYNNEI. The CDR3 length is 13 residues. The trim removed 6 bases at V and 7 bases at J, leaving 5 bases unmatched. For the CDR3, the DNA is TGTGCCAGCAGCAACAGGGGGGGGCAGCCCCAGCATTTT. This translates into CASSNRGGQPQHF.

The chain couples TRBV9 to TRBJ2-3; no firm D call. Germline V gene sequence: CDR1 SGDLS, CDR2 YYNGEE. The germline V and J ends were trimmed by 0 bases and 4 bases, with 9 bases remaining between them. The CDR3 totals 14 residues. DNA for the CDR3: TGTGCCAGCAGCGTAGTTGGTTCAGCAGATACGCAGTATTTT. It yields the protein CASSVVGSADTQYF.

The chain is built from TRBV29-1 and TRBJ1-2, with a weak D call TRBD1 (5 bases). Per the germline V gene, CDR1 is SQVTM and CDR2 is ANQGSEA. The CDR3 loop spans 14 amino acids. The germline V and J ends were trimmed by 3 bases and 6 bases, with 17 bases remaining between them. The CDR3 reads CSVEEEGRGNGYTF. The CDR3 DNA follows: TGCAGCGTTGAGGAGGAGGGACGAGGTAATGGCTACACCTTC.

The chain is built from TRBV6-2 or TRBV6-3 and TRBJ1-5, with TRBD1 identical over 7 bases. The germline CDR1 and CDR2 sequences are MNHEY and SVGEGT. This CDR3 spans 13 amino acids. V gave up 5 bases and J gave up 6 bases; unmatched junction bases: 4. CDR3 in DNA: TGTGCCAGCAGTGACAGGGTGGGTCAGCCCCAGCATTTT. Amino acid sequence: CASSDRVGQPQHF.

The V call is TRBV27, the J call TRBJ2-7, with D unclear. This CDR3 has 14 amino acids. Per the germline V gene, CDR1 is MNHEY and CDR2 is SMNVEV (reference sequence). V was shortened by 0 bases and J by 12 bases, with 18 bases between the two germline ends. CDR3 loop: CASSLSYSAPRRYF. CDR3 sequence (DNA): TGTGCCAGCAGTTTATCGTACTCCGCCCCGAGGCGGTACTTC.

The chain has TRBV5-6 and TRBJ2-2; 8 positions agree with TRBD1. The CDR3 spans 14 residues. CDR1 and CDR2 (germline): SGHDT, YYEEEE. V trimming: 2 bases; J trimming: 4 bases; junction bases outside the gene matches: 1. The CDR3 DNA is TGTGCCAGCAGCTTTGACAGGGGCACCGGGGAGCTGTTTTTT. As protein: CASSFDRGTGELFF.

The J gene is TRBJ1-1, the V gene TRBV28, with no clear D. V was pared by 7 bases and J by 0 bases, with 9 bases between. Germline V gene data show CDR1 as MDHEN and CDR2 as SYDVKM. CDR3 length: 13 residues. For the CDR3, the DNA is TGTGCCAGCATTGTAGGCGTGAACACTGAAGCTTTCTTT. Amino acids: CASIVGVNTEAFF.

The rearrangement uses TRBV6-5 and TRBJ1-2; TRBD1 aligns across 10 bases. V dropped 6 bases and J dropped 4; count of bases not matched to a gene: 8. CDR3 length: 15 residues. Germline V gene data show CDR1 as MNHEY and CDR2 as SVGAGI. The CDR3 bases are TGTGCCAGCAGCACCGGACAGGGGGGAGCCTATGGCTACACCTTC. Encoded protein: CASSTGQGGAYGYTF.

In its sample, this clone was seen once. V gene TRBV4-3 combines with J gene TRBJ1-4; D call uncertain. V was cut by 1 base and J by 5 bases, with 14 bases left in between. Germline lookup yields CDR1 LGHNA and CDR2 YSLEER. This CDR3 is built from 16 residues. The CDR3 region has the DNA TGCGCCAGCAGCCAAGGTGCGACATCGAAGAATGAAAAACTGTTTTTT. This encodes CASSQGATSKNEKLFF.